The next 18 T cell receptor beta chains were all read from a single sample in a study of blood T cells in healthy people across ages. Using a J-beta primer mix together with a sample-barcoded 5' primer, a second PCR was run for roughly 6 to 12 cycles. TCRdb recomputed calls from the 5' RACE reads with MiXCR, one row per CDR3 protein. The sample records roughly 1.6 million distinct CDR3 sequences, 34% being singletons. The sequenced sample consisted of blood. Source of these receptors: a woman in her 30s in good health.

In its sample, this clonotype was seen a few times. The chain recombines TRBV9 with TRBJ2-7, with D maybe TRBD1 (6 bases). The CDR3 is 14 amino acids. Deletions cut 3 bases from V and 1 base from J, with 11 bases between. The germline V gene encodes CDR1 SGDLS and CDR2 YYNGEE. The CDR3 loop reads CASSDTGISYEQYF. In DNA, the CDR3 is TGTGCCAGCAGCGATACAGGGATTTCCTACGAGCAGTACTTC.

This clonotype occurred a few times. The chain uses TRBV12-3 or TRBV12-4 and TRBJ2-5; D unresolved. CDR3 length: 14 residues. Trimming left V 2 bases short and J 3 bases short, with 10 bases between. The CDR3 DNA follows: TGTGCCAGCAGTTTATGGAGCAGCGAAGAGACCCAGTACTTC. It is translated as CASSLWSSEETQYF.

There are a few counts of this clonotype. The chain carries TRBV5-1 and TRBJ1-1, with D perhaps TRBD1 (6 bases). The CDR3 is made up of 16 amino acids. The ends were cut back, 4 bases at V and 0 bases at J, with 16 bases in the middle. Per the germline V gene, CDR1 is SGHRS and CDR2 is YFSETQ. CDR3 DNA: TGCGCCAGCAGCAACCGACAGGACCTCCTGAACACTGAAGCTTTCTTT. This encodes CASSNRQDLLNTEAFF.

The V call is TRBV28, the J call TRBJ2-2, with a weak D call TRBD1 (8 bases). CDR3 length: 16 amino acids. V gave up 6 bases and J gave up 4 bases, with 18 bases separating them. The germline gives CDR1 MDHEN, CDR2 SYDVKM. The CDR3 region has the DNA TGTGCCAGCAGGAATGGACAGGGAGGGAGCACCGGGGAGCTGTTTTTT. Protein sequence: CASRNGQGGSTGELFF. The whole variable domain, remainder taken from reference TRBV28 and TRBJ2-2, is DVKVTQSSRYLVKRTGEKVFLECVQDMDHENMFWYRQDPGLGLRLIYFSYDVKMKEKGDIPEGYSVSREKKERFSLILESASTNQTSMYLCASRNGQGGSTGELFFGEGSRLTVL.

This clonotype was seen at least ten times. The CDR3 spells CASSLGLADSYEQYF. The CDR3 DNA follows: TGTGCCAGCAGCTTAGGACTAGCGGACTCCTACGAGCAGTACTTC. The chain combines TRBV5-6 with TRBJ2-7; the match to TRBD2 covers 10 bases. Trimming cost V 2 bases and J 0 bases; bases outside gene matches: 2. The length of the CDR3 is 15 residues. Germline CDR1 is SGHDT and CDR2 is YYEEEE.

The chain couples TRBV7-9 to TRBJ2-5; D is tentatively TRBD1 or TRBD2 (6 bases each). This CDR3 is 14 amino acids long. Trimming pared 5 bases from V and 1 base from J, leaving 11 bases between. CDR1 and CDR2 (germline): SEHNR, FQNEAQ (reference sequence). The DNA for the CDR3 is TGTGCCAGCAGCGCGGGGACATCCCAAGAGACCCAGTACTTC. It codes for CASSAGTSQETQYF.

This clonotype has at least ten counts. The chain couples TRBV27 to TRBJ2-5; 9 bases are shared with TRBD2. The CDR3 length is 15 residues. Germline values: CDR1 MNHEY, CDR2 SMNVEV (reference sequence). The junction had 8 bases not matched to a gene; V was cut back by 4 bases and J by 5 bases. In nucleotides, the CDR3 is TGTGCCAGCAGTTCCGGGACTAGCAACACGGAGACCCAGTACTTC. Amino acids: CASSSGTSNTETQYF.

The chain recombines TRBV11-2 with TRBJ2-1; a possible D gene is TRBD1 (6 bases). Germline lookup yields CDR1 SGHAT and CDR2 FQNNGV. V was trimmed by 0 bases and J by 5 bases, leaving 14 bases between them. The CDR3 loop spans 16 amino acids. The CDR3, as DNA: TGTGCCAGCAGCTTAGAAGGCAGGGGCGTGGACAATGAGCAGTTCTTC. This codes for CASSLEGRGVDNEQFF.

The V gene is TRBV6-1, the J gene TRBJ2-5; D is ambiguous. Per the germline V gene, CDR1 is MNHNS and CDR2 is SASEGT. V lost 2 bases, J lost 5 bases, and 24 bases lay in between. The CDR3 totals 18 residues. The CDR3 here is CASSESYGPSLVGETQYF. The DNA of the CDR3 is TGTGCCAGCAGTGAATCGTATGGGCCCTCCTTGGTTGGGGAGACCCAGTACTTC.

The chain joins TRBV30 to TRBJ2-4, with 7 positions matching TRBD1. The tail of the sequence fits TRBJ2-7 better, so the J call may be wrong. Germline CDR1 GTSNPN, CDR2 SVGIG (reference sequence). The CDR3 sequence is 13 residues long. CDR3 sequence: CAWSPTGIREQYF. The CDR3 DNA follows: TGTGCCTGGTCCCCGACAGGGATCCGCGAGCAGTACTTC.

V usage is TRBV20-1 and J usage is TRBJ2-1; D tentatively reads TRBD1 or TRBD2 (5 bases each). Germline CDR1 is DFQATT and CDR2 is SNEGSKA (reference sequence). The ends were cut back, 6 bases at V and 6 bases at J, with 24 bases in the middle. The CDR3 runs to 16 residues. This chain's CDR3 is CSATLLRASRGNEQFF. The CDR3 DNA reads as TGCAGTGCGACTCTACTCCGGGCCTCGAGGGGCAATGAGCAGTTCTTC.

In this sample, this clonotype turned up a few times. The chain is built from TRBV10-2 and TRBJ1-1; 7 bases map to TRBD1. The CDR3 extends over 15 amino acids. The germline CDR1 and CDR2 sequences are WSHSY and SAAADI. V lost 1 base to trimming and J lost 4 bases; unmatched junction nucleotides: 6. This chain's CDR3 is CASSEFGTESTEAFF. The CDR3 nucleotides read TGCGCCAGCAGTGAGTTTGGGACAGAAAGCACTGAAGCTTTCTTT.

This clonotype was observed a handful of times. CDR3 region: CASSLRLPNTGELFF. CDR3 coding DNA: TGCGCCAGCAGCTTGAGACTACCGAACACCGGGGAGCTGTTTTTT. V is TRBV5-1 and J is TRBJ2-2; maybe TRBD2 (5 bases). This CDR3 comprises 15 residues. Germline assignment: CDR1 SGHRS and CDR2 YFSETQ. Trimming removed 1 base at V and 0 bases at J, with 7 bases between. Looking up the rest from reference TRBV5-1 and TRBJ2-2 gives the full variable domain: KAGVTQTPRYLIKTRGQQVTLSCSPISGHRSVSWYQQTPGQGLQFLFEYFSETQRNKGNFPGRFSGRQFSNSRSEMNVSTLELGDSALYLCASSLRLPNTGELFFGEGSRLTVL.

The gene calls are TRBV2 and TRBJ2-3, with D perhaps matching TRBD2 (5 bases). This CDR3 contains 16 residues. Trimming left V 6 bases short and J 4 bases short, with 20 bases between. Germline V gene sequence: CDR1 SNHLY, CDR2 FYNNEI. In DNA form, the CDR3 reads TGTGCCAGCAGCAACCCGGACTTTTGGACCGCAGATACGCAGTATTTT. The encoded protein is CASSNPDFWTADTQYF. Full variable domain (rest looked up from reference TRBV2 and TRBJ2-3): EPEVTQTPSHQVTQMGQEVILRCVPISNHLYFYWYRQILGQKVEFLVSFYNNEISEKSEIFDDQFSVERPDGSNFTLKIRSTKLEDSAMYFCASSNPDFWTADTQYFGPGTRLTVL.

Only a few counts were recorded for this clonotype. This chain joins TRBV7-3 and TRBJ2-3, with 9 bases that match TRBD2. V was pared by 5 bases and J by 4 bases, with 7 bases of the junction left unmatched. Germline V gene data show CDR1 as SGHTA and CDR2 as FQGTGA. The CDR3 totals 15 residues. CDR3 bases: TGTGCCAGCAGCCTTAGCGGGAGACTATCAGATACGCAGTATTTT. Translation: CASSLSGRLSDTQYF.

The V and J genes are TRBV9 and TRBJ2-5; TRBD1 is a possible D gene (5 bases). CDR3 size: 17 residues. Germline lookup yields CDR1 SGDLS and CDR2 YYNGEE. V was clipped by 4 bases and J by 0 bases, with 19 bases between them. CDR3 amino acids: CASSPRSSTGYQETQYF. The DNA of the CDR3 is TGTGCCAGCAGCCCCCGATCAAGCACAGGATACCAAGAGACCCAGTACTTC.

Of note for this clonotype: The junction and the germline gene differ at one end; a read error may be behind it. The chain carries TRBV5-1 and TRBJ1-4; 9 bases align to TRBD1. The CDR3 totals 16 residues. Per the germline V gene, CDR1 is SGHRS and CDR2 is YFSETQ. The CDR3 region is CTSSESRGTGNEKLFF. The CDR3 DNA reads TGCACCAGCAGCGAATCACGCGGGACAGGGAACGAAAAACTGTTTTTT.

As for this clonotype: A much larger clone lies a single base off, so this may be a read error. V and J are TRBV7-2 and TRBJ2-7; TRBD2 agrees at 10 bases. The germline CDR1 and CDR2 sequences are SGHTA and FQGNSA. The CDR3 extends over 14 amino acids. CDR3 bases: TGTGCCAGCAGCTCCCTAGCGGGGGCCTACGAGCGGTACTTC. Translating it yields CASSSLAGAYERYF.